The subject of this entry is one T cell receptor beta chain. The antigen remains undetermined. Method: immunoSEQ multiplex PCR; TCRdb's copy keeps in-frame clones and lacks some. The table records some 140,000 clones, about 92% of them present only once. The germline V gene encodes CDR1 SGHRS and CDR2 YFSETQ. Trimming took off 6 bases at V and 4 bases at J, with 14 bases between the two ends. The length of the CDR3 is 15 residues. These data are taken from a study of T cell responses to AZD1222 COVID-19 vaccine. General study results and limits: A mostly white British donor set with more females was recruited, and clonal diversity was possibly underestimated. It was only six AZD1222 recipients who were seropositive at baseline. Close to half of all spike-specific TCRs reportedly target regions of the variants that are unmutated. In all cases, repertoires were sampled only after the peak T cell response.

V usage is TRBV5-1 and J usage is TRBJ1-6; D is unclear. This sequence was found in an adult in good health. The sample consisted of peripheral blood, taken on day 0 of AZD1222 vaccination. CDR3 in amino acids: CASTLTAGYNSPLHF. CDR3 DNA: TGCGCCAGCACCCTTACGGCGGGTTATAATTCACCCCTCCACTTT. The full variable domain, its missing parts supplied by reference TRBV5-1 and TRBJ1-6, is KAGVTQTPRYLIKTRGQQVTLSCSPISGHRSVSWYQQTPGQGLQFLFEYFSETQRNKGNFPGRFSGRQFSNSRSEMNVSTLELGDSALYLCASTLTAGYNSPLHFGNGTRLTVT.